This is a list of T cell receptor beta chains from one sample in a study of CD8 T cells in ankylosing spondylitis. TCRdb redid the calling of the 5' RACE reads with MiXCR, one entry per CDR3 protein. The sample contains under 450,000 distinct CDR3 sequences, 20% of which appear only once. The sequencing input was blood, either unsorted or a sorted T cell fraction (not recorded which). The receptors were sampled from a male donor with ankylosing spondylitis or in good health (not recorded which). Both conserved end residues are part of each CDR3. The order of the fields is J gene, D gene, V gene, clone size, CDR3 DNA, CDR3 protein. D genes are given only for firm matches. Expanded clones get a size class; other rows say once, few or many, or leave the size out.

>TRBJ2-1|.|TRBV5-1|once
TGCGCCAGCAGCTTGGCCGTCACAAGGGGGAGGTCCTACAATGAGCAGTTCTTC
CASSLAVTRGRSYNEQFF
>TRBJ2-1|.|TRBV20-1|.
TGCAGTGCTAGGTGGGACTTCCACCGCGATGAGCAGTTCTTC
CSARWDFHRDEQFF
>TRBJ1-5|TRBD1|TRBV27|few
TGTGCCAGCAGTGGGGGGACAGCCAATCAGCCCCAGCATTTT
CASSGGTANQPQHF
>TRBJ2-7|.|TRBV5-1|few
TGCGCCAGCAGCGCGGCCCAGGGGAACTACGAGCAGTACTTC
CASSAAQGNYEQYF
>TRBJ2-1|TRBD1|TRBV5-1|.
TGCGCCAGCAGCGAGTGGACAGGGAACTCCTACAATGAGCAGTTCTTC
CASSEWTGNSYNEQFF
>TRBJ2-4|.|TRBV6-5|few
TGTGCCAGCAGTTCCTGGCCAGATTGGGCCAAAAACATTCAGTACTTC
CASSSWPDWAKNIQYF
>TRBJ2-1|.|TRBV7-9|many
TGTGCCAGCAGCTACAGTGGCAGTGAGCAGTTCTTC
CASSYSGSEQFF
>TRBJ2-7|TRBD1|TRBV20-1|few
TGCAGTGCTAGGAACTGGACAGGCTCCTACGAGCAGTACTTC
CSARNWTGSYEQYF
>TRBJ2-3|.|TRBV7-8|.
TGTGCCAGCAGCGATCTTCAGGGGTTATCTAGCACAGATACGCAGTATTTT
CASSDLQGLSSTDTQYF
>TRBJ2-2|.|TRBV12-3/TRBV12-4|.
TGTGCCAGTAACGACCTCCTGAACACCGGGGAGCTGTTTTTT
CASNDLLNTGELFF
>TRBJ1-5|TRBD1|TRBV2|.
TGTGCCAGCAGCGGACAGGGTCCAAGCAATCAGCCCCAGCATTTT
CASSGQGPSNQPQHF
>TRBJ1-2|.|TRBV30|.
TGTGCCTGGGCGAAGGGGCAGGGGCTAACTAACTATGGCTACACCTTC
CAWAKGQGLTNYGYTF
>TRBJ2-2|.|TRBV25-1|.
TGTGCCAGCTATACAGGCACCGGGGAGCTGTTTTTT
CASYTGTGELFF
>TRBJ2-1|.|TRBV30|few
TGTGCCTGGGATTTCGGGGCGGCAATGGATGAGCAGTTCTTC
CAWDFGAAMDEQFF
>TRBJ2-5|.|TRBV3-1|many
TGTGCCAGCAGCTTTGCCCCGGTATCAGGGGAGACCCAGTACTTC
CASSFAPVSGETQYF
>TRBJ2-1|.|TRBV6-1|.
TGTGCCAGCAGTGCTAAAAGGGGGGTCAGGGGCTTGGTGAATGAGCAGTTCTTC
CASSAKRGVRGLVNEQFF
>TRBJ2-7|.|TRBV15|.
TGTGCCACCAGCAGTTTGGGTTACGAGCAGTACTTC
CATSSLGYEQYF
>TRBJ2-3|.|TRBV6-2/TRBV6-3|.
TGTGCCAGCAGTTCAATGGGGGGGCGCACAGATACGCAGTATTTT
CASSSMGGRTDTQYF
>TRBJ2-1|.|TRBV5-5|few
TGTGCCAGCAGCTTGTTTCCAAGCACCTACAATGAGCAGTTCTTC
CASSLFPSTYNEQFF
>TRBJ2-7|TRBD1|TRBV10-3|.
TGTGCCATCAGAGAGACAGGGGCCCCCCACGAGCAGTACTTC
CAIRETGAPHEQYF
>TRBJ2-5|.|TRBV12-3/TRBV12-4|few
TGTGCCAGCAGCTCCGGCCGGAGGGAGACCCAGTACTTC
CASSSGRRETQYF
>TRBJ2-7|TRBD1|TRBV15|few
TGTGCCACCAGCACGAAGGGACAGGGCCAATACTTC
CATSTKGQGQYF
>TRBJ2-3|.|TRBV5-6|few
TGTGCCAGCAGCCAACAGACAGAGCTAACAGATACGCAGTATTTT
CASSQQTELTDTQYF
>TRBJ2-7|.|TRBV28|.
TGTGCCAGCAGCCACGCCCGCGAGCAGTACTTC
CASSHAREQYF
>TRBJ1-4|TRBD1|TRBV11-2|few
TGTGCCAGCAGCAACATCCAGGGGGAGAATAATGAAAAACTGTTTTTT
CASSNIQGENNEKLFF
>TRBJ2-3|.|TRBV11-2|few
TGTGCCAGCAGCTTAGCGAATGCGGTTGCAGATACGCAGTATTTT
CASSLANAVADTQYF
>TRBJ2-1|TRBD1|TRBV27|many
TGTGCCAGCAGCTTGGGGACAGGGGGTTACAATGAGCAGTTCTTC
CASSLGTGGYNEQFF
>TRBJ2-1|TRBD2|TRBV7-9|few
TGTGCCAGCAGCTTGTCGGCTAGCGGGGTAGGTGAGCAGTTCTTC
CASSLSASGVGEQFF
>TRBJ2-2|.|TRBV29-1|few
TGCAGCGTTGAATCCAGGAACACCGGGGAGCTGTTTTTT
CSVESRNTGELFF
>TRBJ2-5|.|TRBV7-9|few
TGTGCCAGCAGCTTAGTTGGTAGAGGACAAGAGACCCAGTACTTC
CASSLVGRGQETQYF
>TRBJ2-1|.|TRBV7-9|many
TGTGCCAGCAGGCAGCAGGGTTCCTACAATGAGCAGTTCTTC
CASRQQGSYNEQFF
>TRBJ2-5|.|TRBV6-2/TRBV6-3|.
TGTGCCAGCAGTTACTTTCGCCCCCCAGAGACCCAGTACTTC
CASSYFRPPETQYF
>TRBJ2-1|.|TRBV29-1|.
TGCAGCGTTGATCTGGACAATGAGCAGTTCTTC
CSVDLDNEQFF
>TRBJ1-1|.|TRBV5-6|few
TGTGCCAGCAGCTTGGACAGGGCCACTGAAGCTTTCTTT
CASSLDRATEAFF
>TRBJ2-4|TRBD1|TRBV5-6|.
TGTGCCAGCAACGACAGGGAAGACATTCAGTACTTC
CASNDREDIQYF
>TRBJ2-2|.|TRBV9|few
TGTGCCAGCAGCGTGACCGGCACCGGGGAGCTGTTTTTT
CASSVTGTGELFF
>TRBJ1-5|TRBD1|TRBV27|few
TGTGCCATCGCCCCGACAGGGCTTAATCAGCCCCAGCATTTT
CAIAPTGLNQPQHF
>TRBJ2-7|TRBD1|TRBV28|few
TGTGCCAGCAGTCCACCGGGACAGGGACACGAGCAGTACTTC
CASSPPGQGHEQYF
>TRBJ2-3|.|TRBV10-3|few
TGTGCCATCACCCTGGACGGGACTAGCACAGATACGCAGTATTTT
CAITLDGTSTDTQYF
>TRBJ2-1|TRBD1|TRBV28|few
TGTGCCAGCAGAAGTCCCGGGACAGGGGGCCAGCGGGGGAGGAATGAGCAGTTCTTC
CASRSPGTGGQRGRNEQFF
>TRBJ2-7|.|TRBV15|.
TGTGCCACCAGCAGAGATCGGTTTAGGGTGGAAACCTACGAGCAGTACTTC
CATSRDRFRVETYEQYF
>TRBJ2-7|TRBD1|TRBV11-1|.
TGTGCCAGCAGCTTCGGACAGGGTTTCTCTTCGGTGGGTAACGAGCAGTACTTC
CASSFGQGFSSVGNEQYF
>TRBJ2-5|TRBD2|TRBV9|.
TGTGCCAGCAGCGAGAGCGGGGGCTTTGGAGAGACCCAGTACTTC
CASSESGGFGETQYF
>TRBJ2-7|TRBD1|TRBV29-1|few
TGCAGCGTTGTCCTTGGGACAGGGGGCTGGAGCTCCTACGAGCAGTACTTC
CSVVLGTGGWSSYEQYF
>TRBJ2-1|.|TRBV6-6|few
TGTGCCAGCACCCCCGCGGGCTCCGAGCAGTTCTTC
CASTPAGSEQFF
>TRBJ2-1|.|TRBV7-8|.
TGTGCCAGCAGCTTATTCTGGGACACAAACAATGAGCAGTTCTTC
CASSLFWDTNNEQFF